The sequence of this T cell receptor (beta chain) was determined in a study of OX40 agonist ivuxolimab in advanced cancers. Study outcomes and limitations: Expanded clones were, on average, more numerous in CD8+ T cells than in CD4+. Antigen specificity of clonally expanded peripheral T cells was not established. Low normalized T-cell clonal expansion was additionally recorded for some nonresponders.

As regards this clone: Its antigen remains unknown.

Method: immunoSEQ multiplex PCR; TCRdb's copy keeps in-frame clones and lacks some. The sample lists approximately 84,000 clones, roughly 92% seen once, with about 2.6% in the top ten. CDR3 length: 15 amino acids. Germline CDR1 is WNHNN and CDR2 is SYGVQD (reference sequence). Trimming stripped 2 bases from V and 3 bases from J, with 13 bases between. J is TRBJ1-2 and V is TRBV10-1, with D perhaps TRBD1 (5 bases). Sequencing used CD4+ or CD8+ T cells sorted from blood, obtained in a trial of the OX40 agonist ivuxolimab. The receptor's source is an adult with an advanced solid tumor such as melanoma, head and neck, liver or kidney cancer. CDR3 sequence (DNA): TGCGCCAGCAGTGAGGTGGGGGAGGACTACTATGGCTACACCTTC. Amino acids: CASSEVGEDYYGYTF.